What follows describes a single TCR beta chain. The CDR3 covers 16 residues. Germline loops: CDR1 KGHSH, CDR2 LQKENI. The trim removed 1 base at V and 8 bases at J, leaving 6 bases unmatched. This sample was taken from a study of T cell changes during pregnancy in multiple sclerosis. The protocol was immunoSEQ multiplex PCR, while the TCRdb copy is restricted to in-frame clones and leaves out a portion. The data contain tens of thousands of clones, around 93% of them singletons. The sample was CD4+ T cells from peripheral blood mononuclear cells, taken after pregnancy. The sequence came from a female donor in good health, enrolled as a control in a pregnancy study. V and J are TRBV18 and TRBJ1-6, with 9 bases that match TRBD1. CDR3 loop: CASSPLDRGLDSPLHF. CDR3 nucleotide sequence: TGTGCCAGCTCACCACTGGACAGGGGTTTAGATTCACCCCTCCACTTT.